This T cell receptor beta chain was observed in a study of cytomegalovirus exposure and HLA in healthy donors. About the study: Caucasian-associated ancestry cluster membership applied to about 77% of nearly 400 genotyped donors. Study-level findings and limits: Near-uniform donor sequencing depth was presumed by presence/absence analyses. Exclusion as indistinguishable affected some V segments, including TRBV6-2 and TRBV6-3.

As for this clone: Its antigen is not known.

In the PCR, 60 Vbeta and 13 Jbeta primers were used. The protocol was immunoSEQ multiplex PCR, while the TCRdb copy is restricted to in-frame clones and leaves out a portion. This table has some 110,000 clones, over 50% appearing once. The CDR3 covers 14 residues. V lost 3 bases, J lost 8 bases, and 6 bases stayed unmatched. Germline-derived CDR1 and CDR2 are ENHRY and SYGVKD. This clonotype was sampled from a woman in her forties in good health and CMV-seropositive. The specimen sequenced was PBMCs. The genes are TRBV10-3 and TRBJ1-4, with 7 bases fitting TRBD1. In DNA, the CDR3 is TGTGCCATCAGTGACGCCACAGGGGACGAAAAACTGTTTTTT. This sequence encodes CAISDATGDEKLFF.